This T cell receptor (beta chain) was profiled in a study of shared clonotypes between healthy human individuals. For the study at large: Those who served as donors were a couple of women and three men between the ages of 18 and 49.

Using immunoSEQ multiplex PCR, the repertoire was profiled, and TCRdb retains in-frame clones only, with some absent. Of some 2,000,000 clones in the sample, over 85% were seen once. Study observations and caveats: Clonotypes not shared had lower generation probabilities than those common to all four donors.

CD45RO-negative, CCR7-selected cells formed the naive CD8 fraction, which excluded terminally differentiated effector memory CD45RA+ cells. Comments on this clone: Its antigen is not known.

V trimming: 3 bases; J trimming: 2 bases; junction bases outside the gene matches: 8. The germline gives CDR1 SGHTA, CDR2 FQGTGA. The CDR3 contains 18 residues. What was sequenced was naive CD8+ T cells sorted from blood. The sequence derives from a man between 18 and 35 years old in good health. The chain joins TRBV7-3 to TRBJ2-5, with 14 bases lining up with TRBD2. The CDR3 coding sequence is TGTGCCAGCAGCTTCGGGACTAGCGGGGGCCCCGATCAAGAGACCCAGTACTTC. This sequence encodes CASSFGTSGGPDQETQYF.